This T cell receptor beta chain was sequenced in a study of blood T cell repertoires in COVID-19. This CDR3 spans 15 amino acids. Germline CDR1 reads SEHNR; CDR2 reads FQNEAQ (reference sequence). With 5 bases removed from V and 3 bases from J, the gap between germline ends came to 16 bases. Original processing methods: Estimates of nucleated cell counts were drawn from the amplification of reference gene primers. Using immunoSEQ multiplex PCR, the repertoire was profiled, and TCRdb retains in-frame clones only, with some absent. V, J and clone size derive from that table, while D and trimming were established from the DNA sequence. This table has about 60,000 clones, 82% appearing once. The count of this clone is one.

The J gene is TRBJ1-1, the V gene TRBV7-9; weak D call: TRBD1 (6 bases). Sequencing input: peripheral blood. The receptor was isolated from a woman aged 80 or older with acute or convalescent COVID-19. The CDR3 bases are TGTGCCAGCAGCCCCAAACAGGGTAGAGACACTGAAGCTTTCTTT. Amino acids: CASSPKQGRDTEAFF. The full variable domain, in which reference TRBV7-9 and TRBJ1-1 provide the parts outside the CDR3, is DTGVSQNPRHKITKRGQNVTFRCDPISEHNRLYWYRQTLGQGPEFLTYFQNEAQLEKSRLLSDRFSAERPKGSFSTLEIQRTEQGDSAMYLCASSPKQGRDTEAFFGQGTRLTVV.